This T cell receptor beta chain was profiled in a study of technical replicates of blood from a handful of donors. Germline assignment: CDR1 MDHEN and CDR2 SYDVKM. The CDR3 is 11 residues long. With 3 bases removed from V and 8 bases from J, the gap between germline ends came to 4 bases. Method: immunoSEQ multiplex PCR; TCRdb's copy keeps in-frame clones and lacks some. The sample has about 75,000 clones, approximately 97% seen once. Sequencing used T cells isolated from PBMCs. This chain uses TRBV28 with TRBJ2-2, with D unresolved. This TCR was sampled from a human donor in good health. CDR3 in amino acids: CASSFEGELFF. DNA of the CDR3: TGTGCCAGCAGTTTCGAGGGGGAGCTGTTTTTT.